This note documents a single T cell receptor beta chain sequence. These data originate in a study of blood T cell repertoires in COVID-19. The wider study: COVID-19 samples, acute and convalescent, were from the United States, Italy and Spain. The cDNA or gDNA used as material had been derived from T cells, B-cell-depleted T cells, or PBMCs.

Per the original methods: Quantification of nucleated cells was approximated via reference gene primer amplification. Measured with immunoSEQ multiplex PCR; TCRdb has only the in-frame clones, and not every one. D and trimming come from the DNA, and the V and J calls and clone size come from that table. In the table there are fewer than 350,000 clones, approximately 85% of which are singletons. The origin of this receptor is a man between 18 and 29 years old with active or convalescent COVID-19. Sequencing was performed on peripheral blood.

The CDR3 loop is CASSKATESLEETQYF. The CDR3, as DNA: TGTGCCAGCAGCAAAGCCACTGAGTCGTTAGAAGAGACCCAGTACTTC. The chain employs TRBV21-1 and TRBJ2-5; no check of the table's D call, TRBD2, against the DNA was made. TRBV21-1 is annotated as a pseudogene. The CDR3 contains 16 residues.